This T cell receptor beta chain is drawn from a study of shared clonotypes between healthy human individuals (dated by TCRdb to 2018 to 2020). Turning to the overall study: A couple of women and a few men aged 18 to 49 years were included in the cohort. Each donor's leukapheresis produced roughly between roughly 0.85 and 10 billion PBMCs. Libraries were prepared and TCR repertoires were sequenced by different laboratories using diverse techniques, in order to increase sequencing depth and limit assay-specific biases. The study deeply sequenced blood TCR repertoires of about 5 healthy adults to estimate repertoire size and the extent of clonotype sharing between individuals. For each donor, CD4 naive and CD4 memory were each given three plates, CD8 naive was given two plates, and CD8 memory was given one plate. Overall study results and their limits: Pairwise subsampling indicated that sequencing depth was expected to affect the degree of clonotype sharing among donors. Even with the large sequencing depth, rarefaction of the sorted-subset datasets indicated that sequencing was incomplete. Naive subsets generally had larger estimated clonotype richness than memory subsets. The small number of donors limited the genetic and exposure-history diversity represented. Sampling was limited to blood, and TCR repertoires in tissue likely differ from TCR repertoires in blood. Across a few donors, approximately 4.9% of naive CD4, 3% to 4% of naive CD8, around 2.1% of memory CD4, and 0.4% of memory CD8 clonotypes were shared. Clonotypes shared by all four sorted-subset donors showed higher generation probabilities than non-shared clonotypes.

CD8 naive samples were obtained by positive selection for CCR7 among CD45RO-negative cells, yielding a CD45RA+CCR7+ population from which TemRA cells were excluded. The donors were healthy, HIV-negative adults who had no recently reported acute infections or vaccinations. All donors were Caucasian adults living in Nashville, Tennessee, USA. After blood collection by leukapheresis, PBMCs were isolated using Ficoll-Histopaque density gradient centrifugation and then cryopreserved in the vapor phase of liquid nitrogen. Analytical flow cytometry was used to check the purity and quantity of every magnetically sorted T cell population. Genomic DNA was isolated from each sorted fraction and quantified by UV absorbance on a Nanodrop 2000c. On this clone itself: Its specific antigen is unknown. Per-base qualities were not stored, and no clone one base away is much larger.

Using the deep immunoSEQ assay, TCR CDR3 regions were amplified from genomic DNA by multiplex PCR. Extracted genomic DNA from each cell subset was spread evenly across all wells of several immunoSEQ 96-well plates, with each plate serving as a replicate. Each replicate PCR for sorted subsets received roughly 0.2 ug genomic DNA, equal to roughly 30,000 T cell genomes. Purified libraries were measured with a Qubit 3.0 fluorometer, size-checked on a Bioanalyzer 2100, and measured again with the KAPA Library Quantification kit. Each immunoSEQ 96-well plate was sequenced on its own single-read 150-cycle Illumina NextSeq 550 flow cell. The authors' analysis ran thus. Because the immunoSEQ output held only junctional sequences and lacked quality scores, the filtering could not match the filtering applied to full-length reads. Sequences were annotated with PyIR, a Python wrapper for IgBLAST v1.9, using IMGT germline references to assign V/J genes and CDR3. Any read was removed if the V/J assignment was weak (E-value above 1e-6), the CDR3 was missing, or the read contained stop codons, out-of-frame junctions, or ambiguous translated residues. V3J clonotypes were defined as sequences sharing the same inferred V gene, J gene, and CDR3 amino acid sequence. To compute the percentage overlap between repertoires, the number of shared unique clonotypes was divided by the size of the smaller repertoire. RTK rarefaction, the Chao1 estimator, and Recon v2.1 estimates of unobserved clonotypes were used to assess repertoire richness. Generation probabilities for all TCRbeta clonotypes obtained by the gDNA method from a handful of donors were computed using OLGA. The source is immuneACCESS, and TCRdb retained only in-frame sequences with V and J called. Part of the clones is not carried over; for the studies checked, unresolved V genes explain less than half of this, and the remainder is unexplained. Clone size and V and J calls were adopted from that table, with D and trimming inferred from the DNA. A total of roughly 2 million clones appear in this sample, approximately 94% of them only once. The ten largest clones capture 1.1% of the sample.

Unmatched junction bases come to 10, with V trimmed by 2 bases and J by 6 bases. The CDR3 goes from the cysteine to the phenylalanine over 15 residues. Only the CDR3 region is kept as DNA, spanning 45 bases read in frame from base 1. CDR1 and CDR2 are read off the germline V gene as SGHDT and YYEEEE. Material for sequencing was naive CD8+ T cells sorted from blood. The sample's cell subset or site label, in plain terms: CD45RA+CCR7+. The V gene is TRBV5-6 and the J gene is TRBJ1-2; 7 middle bases align to TRBD1. This clonotype was sampled from a man younger than 30 in good health. The sequenced DNA: TGTGCCAGCAGCTTAGGCCTGGCAGGGGGGAATGGCTACACCTTC. Its coded protein is CASSLGLAGGNGYTF.